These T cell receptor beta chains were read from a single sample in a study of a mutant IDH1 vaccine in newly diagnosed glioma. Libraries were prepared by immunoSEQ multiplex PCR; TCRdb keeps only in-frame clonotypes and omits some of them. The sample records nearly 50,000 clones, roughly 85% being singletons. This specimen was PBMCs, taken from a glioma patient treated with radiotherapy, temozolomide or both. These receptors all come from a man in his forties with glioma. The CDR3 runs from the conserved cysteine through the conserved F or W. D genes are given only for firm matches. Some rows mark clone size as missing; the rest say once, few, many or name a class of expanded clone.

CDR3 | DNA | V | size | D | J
CATSRPRGRRYEQYF | TGTGCCACCAGCAGACCGAGGGGGCGGAGATACGAGCAGTACTTC | TRBV15 | . | TRBD1 | TRBJ2-7
CASSLRQVRTDTQYF | TGCGCCAGCAGCCTCAGACAGGTCAGGACAGATACGCAGTATTTT | TRBV5-1 | . | . | TRBJ2-3
CASSLRGGPDQPQHF | TGTGCCAGCAGCTTAAGGGGTGGACCCGATCAGCCCCAGCATTTT | TRBV7-2 | . | . | TRBJ1-5
CASSDPGHTSNQPQHF | TGTGCCAGCTCAGATCCGGGACACACTAGCAATCAGCCCCAGCATTTT | TRBV18 | . | . | TRBJ1-5
CASSPGTSGFNEQYF | TGTGCCAGCAGCCCCGGGACTAGCGGATTCAACGAGCAGTACTTC | TRBV9 | . | TRBD2 | TRBJ2-7
CASSQGGVANQETQYF | TGTGCCAGCAGCCAAGGGGGGGTGGCGAACCAAGAGACCCAGTACTTC | TRBV14 | . | . | TRBJ2-5
CASSPFGTSGGRIYNEQFF | TGCGCCAGCAGCCCTTTCGGGACTAGCGGGGGGCGAATCTACAATGAGCAGTTCTTC | TRBV5-1 | . | TRBD2 | TRBJ2-1
CASSLVVVGGKGETQYF | TGTGCCAGCAGCTTGGTGGTAGTGGGGGGGAAGGGAGAGACCCAGTACTTC | TRBV5-4 | . | TRBD2 | TRBJ2-5
CASSPETGQDQPQHF | TGTGCCAGCTCACCAGAAACAGGGCAGGATCAGCCCCAGCATTTT | TRBV18 | few | . | TRBJ1-5
CASSVNYGYTF | TGTGCCAGCAGTGTTAACTATGGCTACACCTTC | TRBV28 | few | . | TRBJ1-2
CASFALAGEGVSGANVLTF | TGCGCCAGCTTCGCCCTAGCGGGAGAGGGAGTATCTGGGGCCAACGTCCTGACTTTC | TRBV5-1 | . | TRBD2 | TRBJ2-6
CASSLGTDEQYF | TGTGCCAGCAGCTTAGGTACCGACGAGCAGTACTTC | TRBV7-6 | . | . | TRBJ2-7
CASSLGASGYEQYF | TGTGCCAGCAGCTTAGGAGCTAGCGGCTACGAGCAGTACTTC | TRBV7-2 | . | TRBD2 | TRBJ2-7
CASSAGEETQYF | TGTGCCAGCAGTGCGGGAGAAGAGACCCAGTACTTC | TRBV7-9 | . | TRBD2 | TRBJ2-5
CASSHAGRRNQPQHF | TGTGCCAGTAGTCACGCGGGGCGCCGCAATCAGCCCCAGCATTTT | TRBV19 | . | . | TRBJ1-5
CASSLPSVGTEAFF | TGTGCCAGCAGTTTACCGTCCGTGGGCACTGAAGCTTTCTTT | TRBV28 | . | . | TRBJ1-1
CASSRQPGEQYF | TGTGCCAGCAGCCGACAACCTGGGGAGCAGTACTTC | TRBV7-6 | . | . | TRBJ2-7
CASSEESGSTDTQYF | TGTGCCAGCAGTGAGGAAAGCGGGAGCACAGATACGCAGTATTTT | TRBV6-4 | . | . | TRBJ2-3
CASSQDQGAPTRETQYF | TGTGCCAGCAGCCAAGATCAGGGCGCTCCTACTCGGGAGACCCAGTACTTC | TRBV4-2 | . | . | TRBJ2-5
CASSYSRQSYEQYF | TGTGCCAGCAGTTACTCGAGACAGTCCTACGAGCAGTACTTC | TRBV6-5 | . | . | TRBJ2-7
CASSQDGAGGRELFF | TGTGCCAGCAGCCAAGACGGAGCGGGAGGAAGGGAGCTGTTTTTT | TRBV14 | . | TRBD2 | TRBJ2-2
CASTRSHTGELFF | TGTGCCAGCACCCGGTCACACACCGGGGAGCTGTTTTTT | TRBV7-2 | few | . | TRBJ2-2
CASSPGQGDQPQHF | TGTGCCAGCTCCCCTGGACAGGGGGATCAGCCCCAGCATTTT | TRBV18 | . | TRBD1 | TRBJ1-5
CASSYMTGANYGYTF | TGTGCCAGCAGCTACATGACAGGGGCTAACTATGGCTACACCTTC | TRBV7-2 | . | TRBD1 | TRBJ1-2
CASSFPLAGVNEQFF | TGTGCCAGCAGCTTCCCCCTTGCGGGAGTCAATGAGCAGTTCTTC | TRBV5-4 | . | TRBD2 | TRBJ2-1
CASSPVMWEAQETQYF | TGTGCCAGCAGTCCCGTTATGTGGGAGGCCCAAGAGACCCAGTACTTC | TRBV27 | . | . | TRBJ2-5
CASSGQRTVGEKLFF | TGTGCCAGCAGTGGCCAAAGGACAGTGGGTGAAAAACTGTTTTTT | TRBV6-5 | . | . | TRBJ1-4
CASSISGLDYGYTF | TGTGCCAGCAGCATCTCAGGGTTGGACTATGGCTACACCTTC | TRBV7-8 | . | . | TRBJ1-2
CASSGPQTYNEQFF | TGCGCCAGCAGTGGGCCCCAAACCTACAATGAGCAGTTCTTC | TRBV10-2 | . | . | TRBJ2-1
CSVEGQKYGYTF | TGCAGCGTTGAGGGCCAAAAGTATGGCTACACCTTC | TRBV29-1 | . | . | TRBJ1-2
CASSLVAANTGELFF | TGTGCCAGCAGCTTAGTGGCGGCGAACACCGGGGAGCTGTTTTTT | TRBV7-2 | once | . | TRBJ2-2
CASSPPGGNQPQHF | TGTGCCAGCAGCCCCCCCGGGGGGAATCAGCCCCAGCATTTT | TRBV28 | . | . | TRBJ1-5
CASSPILAGGTYEQYF | TGCGCCAGCAGTCCAATACTAGCGGGAGGAACCTACGAGCAGTACTTC | TRBV5-1 | . | TRBD2 | TRBJ2-7
CASSLVQLGYGYTF | TGTGCCAGCAGTTTAGTCCAGCTAGGCTATGGCTACACCTTC | TRBV28 | . | . | TRBJ1-2
CASSGDKEYF | TGTGCCAGCAGCGGGGACAAGGAGTACTTC | TRBV11-2 | . | . | TRBJ2-7
CASSVGGRDYGYTF | TGTGCCAGCAGCGTAGGGGGTCGAGACTATGGCTACACCTTC | TRBV9 | . | . | TRBJ1-2
CASSIEGSELGYNEQFF | TGTGCCAGTAGTATAGAAGGGTCTGAATTAGGTTACAATGAGCAGTTCTTC | TRBV19 | once | . | TRBJ2-1
CSVDRGNYGYTF | TGCAGCGTTGACAGGGGGAACTATGGCTACACCTTC | TRBV29-1 | few | TRBD1 | TRBJ1-2
CASSKRYNEQFF | TGTGCCAGCTCAAAGCGCTACAATGAGCAGTTCTTC | TRBV6-5 | . | . | TRBJ2-1
CASSQQETQYF | TGTGCCAGCAGCCAACAAGAGACCCAGTACTTC | TRBV7-9 | . | . | TRBJ2-5
CASSLRTSYEQYF | TGTGCCAGCAGCTTAAGGACTTCCTACGAGCAGTACTTC | TRBV7-7 | . | . | TRBJ2-7
CASSQSDRVPSYEQYF | TGTGCCAGCAGCCAAAGCGACAGGGTACCTTCCTACGAGCAGTACTTC | TRBV4-2 | . | TRBD1 | TRBJ2-7
CASSERRSGKTDTQYF | TGTGCCAGCAGTGAAAGGAGGAGCGGGAAGACAGATACGCAGTATTTT | TRBV6-1 | . | TRBD2 | TRBJ2-3
CAISATRGLGANVLTF | TGTGCCATCAGTGCCACCAGGGGGTTAGGGGCCAACGTCCTGACTTTC | TRBV10-3 | . | TRBD1 | TRBJ2-6
CASSGTGTGTAINYGYTF | TGTGCCAGCAGTGGAACCGGGACTGGGACGGCAATTAACTATGGCTACACCTTC | TRBV6-1 | . | . | TRBJ1-2
CASSIPPRPGTGSYNEQFF | TGTGCCAGTAGTATACCCCCGCGACCCGGGACAGGTTCCTACAATGAGCAGTTCTTC | TRBV19 | . | TRBD1 | TRBJ2-1
CASSLLFRDYEQYF | TGCGCCAGCAGCTTGCTATTCAGGGACTACGAGCAGTACTTC | TRBV5-1 | . | . | TRBJ2-7
CASSQKREWGTDTQYF | TGCGCCAGCAGTCAAAAGCGGGAGTGGGGCACAGATACGCAGTATTTT | TRBV5-1 | . | TRBD2 | TRBJ2-3
CASKRQETQYF | TGTGCCAGCAAACGGCAAGAGACCCAGTACTTC | TRBV6-1 | . | . | TRBJ2-5
CASSPPGVYTEAFF | TGTGCCAGCTCACCACCGGGGGTCTACACTGAAGCTTTCTTT | TRBV18 | . | . | TRBJ1-1
CASGLVPAGNYGYTF | TGTGCTAGTGGTTTGGTACCGGCAGGGAACTATGGCTACACCTTC | TRBV12-5 | . | . | TRBJ1-2
CASSPRNRGSGNTIYF | TGTGCCAGCAGCCCGCGGAACAGGGGCTCTGGAAACACCATATATTTT | TRBV11-2 | . | TRBD1 | TRBJ1-3